These 13 T cell receptor beta chains were all obtained from the same sample, sequenced in a study of blood T cell repertoires in COVID-19. Sequencing used immunoSEQ multiplex PCR; TCRdb keeps in-frame clones, though not all of them. The sample has some 90,000 clones, 65% to 85% seen once. The sample was peripheral blood. These TCRs come from a man aged 55 to 69 with acute or convalescent COVID-19.

The chain carries TRBV7-3 and TRBJ2-7, with 8 positions matching TRBD2. The CDR3 totals 19 residues. The germline gives CDR1 SGHTA, CDR2 FQGTGA. V gave up 2 bases and J gave up 1 base; unmatched junction bases: 16. CDR3 region: CASSLSGNVAGGSSYEQYF. For the CDR3, the DNA is TGTGCCAGCAGCTTATCGGGCAACGTGGCGGGAGGATCTTCCTACGAGCAGTACTTC. The full variable domain, completed using reference TRBV7-3 and TRBJ2-7, is GAGVSQTPSNKVTEKGKYVELRCDPISGHTALYWYRQSLGQGPEFLIYFQGTGAADDSGLPNDRFFAVRPEGSVSTLKIQRTERGDSAVYLCASSLSGNVAGGSSYEQYFGPGTRLTVT.

This clone was detected only once. The chain combines TRBV3-1 (or the pseudogene TRBV3-2) with TRBJ1-3; weak D call: TRBD1 (6 bases). With 2 bases removed from V and 0 bases from J, the gap between germline ends came to 14 bases. The CDR3 length is 17 residues. Germline V gene sequence: CDR1 LGHDT, CDR2 YNNKEL (reference sequence). CDR3 sequence reads: CASSQKGQGRSGNTIYF. The CDR3 DNA sequence: TGTGCCAGCAGCCAAAAGGGGCAGGGGCGCTCTGGAAACACCATATATTTT.

This clone was observed a few times. This chain connects TRBV6-6 to TRBJ1-5, with D tentatively TRBD1 (6 bases). The length of the CDR3 is 15 residues. Trimming removed 2 bases at V and 3 bases at J, with 11 bases between. From germline, CDR1 is MNHNY and CDR2 SVGAGI (reference sequence). CDR3: CASSYTDSFNQPQHF. The CDR3 bases are TGTGCCAGCAGTTACACGGACAGTTTCAATCAGCCCCAGCATTTT.

The CDR3 sequence is CASSPLGQLTF. The DNA of the CDR3 is TGTGCCAGCAGTCCCCTGGGACAGCTAACTTTC. The genes are TRBV12-3 or TRBV12-4 and TRBJ2-6; TRBD1 aligns across 7 bases. The CDR3 spans 11 residues. Trimming took 5 bases from V and 19 from J; bases not matched to a gene: 8.

The chain carries TRBV20-1 and TRBJ2-1; unclear D gene. The CDR3 extends over 16 amino acids. Germline loops: CDR1 DFQATT, CDR2 SNEGSKA (reference sequence). Trimming cost V 3 bases and J 0 bases, with 15 bases left between them. The CDR3 here is CSASRAGQTSYNEQFF. The CDR3 nucleotides read TGCAGTGCTAGTAGAGCTGGGCAGACCTCCTACAATGAGCAGTTCTTC.

This chain's CDR3 is CASSLSRRSYEQYF. CDR3 coding DNA: TGTGCCAGCAGCTTGTCACGGCGGAGCTACGAGCAGTACTTC. The chain joins TRBV5-6 to TRBJ2-7; no definite D call. Germline V gene data show CDR1 as SGHDT and CDR2 as YYEEEE. Trimming pared 1 base from V and 3 bases from J, leaving 11 bases between. CDR3 size: 14 residues.

This chain connects TRBV7-8 to TRBJ2-1, with 15 bases that match TRBD2. V was pared by 5 bases and J by 7 bases, with 18 bases of the junction left unmatched. From germline, CDR1 is SGHVS and CDR2 FQNEAQ. The CDR3 spans 20 residues. The CDR3 loop is CASSLSGGLAGGKSRNEQFF. Written as DNA, the CDR3 is TGTGCCAGCAGCCTCTCTGGGGGACTAGCGGGAGGTAAATCTCGGAATGAGCAGTTCTTC.

This clone has just a few counts. J is TRBJ2-7 and V is TRBV29-1; 9 nucleotides match TRBD1. V was pared by 6 bases and J by 0 bases, with 9 bases of the junction left unmatched. Germline values: CDR1 SQVTM, CDR2 ANQGSEA. The length of the CDR3 is 15 residues. CDR3 nucleotides: TGCAGCGTCATAAGGGGACAGGGTTTCTCCTACGAGCAGTACTTC. Residues: CSVIRGQGFSYEQYF.

The V and J genes are TRBV4-3 and TRBJ1-5; D is possibly TRBD1 (6 bases). Germline CDR1 is LGHNA and CDR2 is YSLEER. The ends were cut back, 4 bases at V and 3 bases at J, with 13 bases in the middle. The CDR3 runs to 15 residues. The CDR3 loop reads CASSRSRDNNQPQHF. In nucleotides, the CDR3 is TGCGCCAGCAGCCGGAGCCGGGACAACAATCAGCCCCAGCATTTT.

The chain recombines TRBV6-5 with TRBJ2-7, with 10 bases fitting TRBD1. The CDR3 contains 14 residues. Germline V gene sequence: CDR1 MNHEY, CDR2 SVGAGI. Trimming took 5 bases from V and 2 from J; bases not matched to a gene: 3. Written as DNA, the CDR3 is TGTGCCAGCAGTCCCGACAGGGGGCCCTACGAGCAGTACTTC. Translating gives CASSPDRGPYEQYF.

The CDR3 coding sequence is TGTGCCACCAGCAGAAATAGACAGGGAATGAACACTGAAGCTTTCTTT. This encodes CATSRNRQGMNTEAFF. The chain carries TRBV15 and TRBJ1-1; 7 bases agree with TRBD1. Per germline, CDR1 LNHNV and CDR2 YYDKDF (reference sequence). This CDR3 spans 16 amino acids. V lost 2 bases, J lost 0 bases, and 6 bases stayed unmatched. Using reference TRBV15 and TRBJ1-1 for the parts outside the CDR3, the full variable domain is DAMVIQNPRYQVTQFGKPVTLSCSQTLNHNVMYWYQQKSSQAPKLLFHYYDKDFNNEADTPDNFQSRRPNTSFCFLDIRSPGLGDTAMYLCATSRNRQGMNTEAFFGQGTRLTVV.

The chain employs TRBV28 and TRBJ2-2; 15 bases match TRBD2. The length of the CDR3 is 17 residues. The J segment lost 5 bases and the V segment lost 11 bases, leaving 12 bases of the junction unmatched. The germline CDR1 and CDR2 sequences are MDHEN and SYDVKM. The DNA for the CDR3 is TGTGCCTACCGAACCGGACTAGCGGGAGGGCCGACCGGGGAGCTGTTTTTT. Its translation is CAYRTGLAGGPTGELFF.

A single count supports this clone. The chain couples TRBV5-4 to TRBJ2-7, with 9 bases lining up with TRBD1. Germline assignment: CDR1 SGHNT and CDR2 YYREEE (reference sequence). V was pared by 4 bases and J by 0 bases, with 2 bases of the junction left unmatched. This CDR3 has 14 residues. CDR3 residues: CASSQTGGSYEQYF. The CDR3 nucleotides read TGTGCCAGCAGCCAGACAGGGGGCTCCTACGAGCAGTACTTC. Complete variable domain (other parts from reference TRBV5-4 and TRBJ2-7): ETGVTQSPTHLIKTRGQQVTLRCSSQSGHNTVSWYQQALGQGPQFIFQYYREEENGRGNFPPRFSGLQFPNYSSELNVNALELDDSALYLCASSQTGGSYEQYFGPGTRLTVT.